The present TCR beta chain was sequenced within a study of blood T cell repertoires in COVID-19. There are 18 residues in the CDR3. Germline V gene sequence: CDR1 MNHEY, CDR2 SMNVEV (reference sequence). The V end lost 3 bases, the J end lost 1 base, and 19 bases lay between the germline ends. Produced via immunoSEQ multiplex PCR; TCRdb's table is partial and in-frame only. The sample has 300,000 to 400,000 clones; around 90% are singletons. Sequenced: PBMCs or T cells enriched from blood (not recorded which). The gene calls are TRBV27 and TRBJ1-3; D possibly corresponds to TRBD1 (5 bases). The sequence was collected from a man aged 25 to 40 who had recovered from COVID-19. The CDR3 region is CASSLDMDRGYSGNTIYF. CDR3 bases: TGTGCCAGCAGTTTGGACATGGATAGGGGTTATTCTGGAAACACCATATATTTT.